Listed below are T cell receptor beta chains from one sample, sequenced in a study of CD8+ T cells in alopecia areata. Clones were read by immunoSEQ multiplex PCR, and TCRdb kept only the in-frame ones, dropping some. Of 100,000 to 150,000 clones detected, around two fifths appear once; the ten largest clones hold about 3.1%. The specimen sequenced was CD4+ T cells sorted from blood. Receptors originate from a human donor with alopecia areata. CDR3s include the opening cysteine and the closing phenylalanine or tryptophan. The D gene is left open where the match is weak. Where a row states a size, it is once, few, many or the class of an expanded clone; other rows omit it.

cdr3_nt: TGTGCCAGCAGCCTCGGGAATGAGCAGTTCTTC
cdr3_aa: CASSLGNEQFF
clone_size: few
v_call: TRBV11-2
j_call: TRBJ2-1
d_call: -

cdr3_nt: TGTGCCAGCAGCCAACCCCGGGGCCAAGAGACCCAGTACTTC
cdr3_aa: CASSQPRGQETQYF
clone_size: -
v_call: TRBV14
j_call: TRBJ2-5
d_call: -

cdr3_nt: TGTGCCAGCAGTTCCCTGACAGGGCGGGGTGAGACCCAGTACTTC
cdr3_aa: CASSSLTGRGETQYF
clone_size: few
v_call: TRBV28
j_call: TRBJ2-5
d_call: -

cdr3_nt: TGCAGCCACGGGGAGGGAGGCAATCAGCCCCAGCATTTT
cdr3_aa: CSHGEGGNQPQHF
clone_size: -
v_call: TRBV29-1
j_call: TRBJ1-5
d_call: -

cdr3_nt: TGTGCCAGTATTGGGGGATTCCACTCTGGGGCCAACGTCCTGACTTTC
cdr3_aa: CASIGGFHSGANVLTF
clone_size: few
v_call: TRBV28
j_call: TRBJ2-6
d_call: -

cdr3_nt: TGTGCCAGCAGATTCGACCGGGGCGAAGCTTTCTTT
cdr3_aa: CASRFDRGEAFF
clone_size: -
v_call: TRBV6-6
j_call: TRBJ1-1
d_call: -

cdr3_nt: TGTGCCAGCAGCTTCGCAAGGGAGACCCAGTACTTC
cdr3_aa: CASSFARETQYF
clone_size: -
v_call: TRBV7-2
j_call: TRBJ2-5
d_call: -

cdr3_nt: -
cdr3_aa: CASSFGTGARTF
clone_size: -
v_call: TRBV7-3
j_call: TRBJ1-2
d_call: -

cdr3_nt: TGTGCCAGCTCCAGAGGACTACAACAAGAGACCCAGTACTTC
cdr3_aa: CASSRGLQQETQYF
clone_size: -
v_call: TRBV18
j_call: TRBJ2-5
d_call: -

cdr3_nt: TGCGCCAGCAGCTCAGATTTTCAGGGCCCCGTTGAGCAGTACTTC
cdr3_aa: CASSSDFQGPVEQYF
clone_size: -
v_call: TRBV5-1
j_call: TRBJ2-7
d_call: -

cdr3_nt: TGCGCCAGCAGCCCGGGACCCCAAGGGGACACCGGGGAGCTGTTTTTT
cdr3_aa: CASSPGPQGDTGELFF
clone_size: few
v_call: TRBV5-1
j_call: TRBJ2-2
d_call: -

cdr3_nt: TGTGCCAGCAGCTTACTGGCAGAGACCCAGTACTTC
cdr3_aa: CASSLLAETQYF
clone_size: -
v_call: TRBV11-2
j_call: TRBJ2-5
d_call: -

cdr3_nt: TGTGCCAGCAGTGGAAAAGGGACCCCTGAGCAGTTCTTC
cdr3_aa: CASSGKGTPEQFF
clone_size: medium-sized
v_call: TRBV28
j_call: TRBJ2-1
d_call: -

cdr3_nt: TGTGCCAGCAGTTACGGACTAGCGATGAAAGAGCAGTACTTC
cdr3_aa: CASSYGLAMKEQYF
clone_size: -
v_call: TRBV6-6
j_call: TRBJ2-5
d_call: TRBD2

cdr3_nt: TGTGCCAGCAGCTCCCCACCAGGGGGGTTACGTGTAGCCTACGAGCAGTACTTC
cdr3_aa: CASSSPPGGLRVAYEQYF
clone_size: few
v_call: TRBV7-6
j_call: TRBJ2-7
d_call: -

cdr3_nt: TGCGCCAGCAGCCATGACACGACCGGGGAGCTGTTTTTT
cdr3_aa: CASSHDTTGELFF
clone_size: -
v_call: TRBV4-3
j_call: TRBJ2-2
d_call: -

cdr3_nt: TGTGCCAGCAGCGGCGATGAGACCCAGTACTTC
cdr3_aa: CASSGDETQYF
clone_size: -
v_call: TRBV7-9
j_call: TRBJ2-5
d_call: -

cdr3_nt: TGCAGCGTAGCCCTTGGCGGGAGGGCCGAGACCCAGTACTTC
cdr3_aa: CSVALGGRAETQYF
clone_size: -
v_call: TRBV29-1
j_call: TRBJ2-5
d_call: TRBD2

cdr3_nt: TGTGCCCGGCCGGGGAGTGAAGCTTTCTTT
cdr3_aa: CARPGSEAFF
clone_size: few
v_call: TRBV28
j_call: TRBJ1-1
d_call: -

cdr3_nt: TGTGCCAGCAGCAAGGGACAGGGGAATCAGCCCCAGCATTTT
cdr3_aa: CASSKGQGNQPQHF
clone_size: -
v_call: TRBV7-9
j_call: TRBJ1-5
d_call: TRBD1

cdr3_nt: TGTGCCTGGAGTGCCCCATTCACAGGCAGGCACATTCAGTACTTC
cdr3_aa: CAWSAPFTGRHIQYF
clone_size: -
v_call: TRBV30
j_call: TRBJ2-4
d_call: -

cdr3_nt: TGTGCCAGCAGGAAGACAGTAGCTGGGGCCAACGTCCTGACTTTC
cdr3_aa: CASRKTVAGANVLTF
clone_size: -
v_call: TRBV27
j_call: TRBJ2-6
d_call: -

cdr3_nt: TGCAGCGTTGGGACAGGGATCCACGAGCAGTACTTC
cdr3_aa: CSVGTGIHEQYF
clone_size: -
v_call: TRBV29-1
j_call: TRBJ2-7
d_call: TRBD1

cdr3_nt: TGTGCCAGCAGTTACTCGATGAACGAGCAGTACTTC
cdr3_aa: CASSYSMNEQYF
clone_size: few
v_call: TRBV6-6
j_call: TRBJ2-7
d_call: -

cdr3_nt: TGTGCCAGCAGTCGCCCGGGACAGGAAGGGACCCAGTACTTC
cdr3_aa: CASSRPGQEGTQYF
clone_size: few
v_call: TRBV6-5
j_call: TRBJ2-5
d_call: TRBD1

cdr3_nt: TGTGCCAGCAGCTTAGAGCGGGGGACCTCCTACGAGCAGTACTTC
cdr3_aa: CASSLERGTSYEQYF
clone_size: -
v_call: TRBV7-2
j_call: TRBJ2-7
d_call: TRBD2

cdr3_nt: TGCAGCGCTAAATCCCAGGGGAACACTGAAGCTTTCTTT
cdr3_aa: CSAKSQGNTEAFF
clone_size: few
v_call: TRBV29-1
j_call: TRBJ1-1
d_call: -

cdr3_nt: TGTGCCAGCAGCTTTTTTAGGGGGCACGGCACAGATACGCAGTATTTT
cdr3_aa: CASSFFRGHGTDTQYF
clone_size: -
v_call: TRBV7-9
j_call: TRBJ2-3
d_call: TRBD1

cdr3_nt: TGTGCCAGCAGCTTGGGGCAGAACTATGGCTACACCTTC
cdr3_aa: CASSLGQNYGYTF
clone_size: few
v_call: TRBV5-6
j_call: TRBJ1-2
d_call: -